Listed here are 32 T cell receptor beta chains from one sample, sequenced in a study of PD-1 blockade in classical Hodgkin lymphoma. Time point described: newly diagnosed, previously untreated cHL patient sample. Using immunoSEQ multiplex PCR, the repertoire was profiled, and TCRdb retains in-frame clones only, with some absent. In the table there are some 17,000 clones, 80% to 95% of which are singletons. Source material: peripheral blood mononuclear cells (PBMCs). The receptors here all came from a human donor with classical Hodgkin lymphoma.

V and J are TRBV6-5 and TRBJ1-4, with TRBD1 as a possible D gene (5 bases). CDR3 size: 14 residues. Germline V lookup: CDR1 MNHEY, CDR2 SVGAGI. V lost 6 bases and J lost 8, with 16 bases in between. This CDR3 reads CASSTDLWGEKLFF. CDR3 nucleotide sequence: TGTGCCAGCAGCACTGACCTTTGGGGGGAAAAACTGTTTTTT.

Only a few counts were recorded for this clone. This sequence joins TRBV6-1 and TRBJ2-3; weak D call: TRBD2 (6 bases). Trimming cost V 10 bases and J 2 bases, with 13 bases left between them. Germline CDR1 is MNHNS and CDR2 is SASEGT. The CDR3 has 13 residues. CDR3 bases: TGTGCCATCGCGGGACTCCCCACAGATACGCAGTATTTT. This translates into CAIAGLPTDTQYF.

The chain employs TRBV9 and TRBJ2-5, with D perhaps given as TRBD1 or TRBD2 (5 bases each). CDR1 is SGDLS, CDR2 YYNGEE, per germline. V shed 2 bases and J shed 5 bases, with 13 bases lying between them. The CDR3 is 14 residues long. Here the CDR3 DNA reads TGTGCCAGCAGCGTCGGACTGGGGCCGGAGACCCAGTACTTC. It codes for CASSVGLGPETQYF.

The J gene is TRBJ2-7, the V gene TRBV29-1; the match to TRBD2 covers 13 bases. Trimming took 2 bases from V and 4 from J; bases not matched to a gene: 11. Germline assignment: CDR1 SQVTM and CDR2 ANQGSEA. This CDR3 has 17 residues. CDR3 coding DNA: TGCAGCGTTGAATGGACTAGCGGGAGTATAGGTGGGTACGAGCAGTACTTC. Residues: CSVEWTSGSIGGYEQYF.

The chain carries TRBV6-1 and TRBJ2-1; 9 bases fit TRBD2. This CDR3 region has 12 residues. V shed 6 bases, J shed 12 bases, and the junction held 6 bases outside the gene matches. Germline CDR1 MNHNS, CDR2 SASEGT. CDR3 sequence (DNA): TGTGCCAGCAGAGCAAAGCGGGAGGCGCAGTTCTTC. It is translated as CASRAKREAQFF.

The CDR3 is CASSVGGNTIYF. CDR3 nucleotide sequence: TGTGCCAGCAGCGTAGGGGGAAACACCATATATTTT. The chain employs TRBV9 and TRBJ1-3; D gene ambiguous. This CDR3 has 12 residues. From germline, CDR1 is SGDLS and CDR2 YYNGEE. Trimming cost V 0 bases and J 4 bases, with 2 bases left between them.

This chain connects TRBV9 to TRBJ1-4, with a possible D match to TRBD1 (5 bases). Germline assignment: CDR1 SGDLS and CDR2 YYNGEE. CDR3 length: 17 amino acids. The V end was cut by 0 bases, the J end by 1 base, with 13 bases between. CDR3 in DNA: TGTGCCAGCAGCGTAGGGAGTGGGCAGGGAACTAATGAAAAACTGTTTTTT. Translation: CASSVGSGQGTNEKLFF.

The DNA of the CDR3 is TGTGCCAGCAGCTTAGGGACACCAAATGAAAAACTGTTTTTT. Translated, it gives CASSLGTPNEKLFF. This rearrangement joins TRBV11-2 to TRBJ1-4; possible D gene TRBD1, 5 bases. V was trimmed by 1 base and J by 5 bases, leaving 8 bases between them. This CDR3 comprises 14 residues. CDR1 is SGHAT, CDR2 FQNNGV, per germline.

This chain joins TRBV9 and TRBJ2-7, with 8 bases matching TRBD2. Germline CDR1 is SGDLS and CDR2 is YYNGEE. V lost 3 bases, J lost 2 bases, and 7 bases stayed unmatched. The CDR3 spans 15 residues. The CDR3 DNA is TGTGCCAGCAGCGCCTCCCTGGGACTAGCCTACGAGCAGTACTTC. Protein: CASSASLGLAYEQYF.

The gene calls are TRBV19 and TRBJ2-1; D may be TRBD2 (6 bases). V was pared by 3 bases and J by 7 bases, with 16 bases between. Germline lookup yields CDR1 LNHDA and CDR2 SQIVND (reference sequence). The CDR3 contains 15 residues. The CDR3 sequence is CASSIPPVGRNEQFF. Here the CDR3 DNA reads TGTGCCAGTAGTATCCCCCCCGTGGGGAGGAATGAGCAGTTCTTC.

J is TRBJ2-3 and V is TRBV11-2; D might be TRBD2 (6 bases). V was trimmed by 5 bases and J by 6 bases, leaving 12 bases between them. The germline CDR1 and CDR2 sequences are SGHAT and FQNNGV. The length of the CDR3 is 13 residues. The CDR3 coding sequence is TGTGCCAGCAGCCAAAGCGCGGGGGATACGCAGTATTTT. This codes for CASSQSAGDTQYF.

The J gene is TRBJ1-1, the V gene TRBV7-9; TRBD1 matches 7 bases. The J segment lost 5 bases and the V segment lost 7 bases, leaving 16 bases of the junction unmatched. The CDR3 has 16 residues. The germline V gene encodes CDR1 SEHNR and CDR2 FQNEAQ (reference sequence). The CDR3: CASILLGGRGTTEAFF. CDR3 nucleotides: TGTGCCAGCATTCTACTAGGGGGCAGGGGGACGACTGAAGCTTTCTTT.

V usage is TRBV21-1 and J usage is TRBJ2-2; TRBD1 is the table's D call, not checked against the DNA. TRBV21-1 is noted as a pseudogene. The CDR3 has 14 amino acids. The DNA of the CDR3 is TGTGCCAGCAGCATCGACAGGGCGCCCGGGGAGCTGTTTTTT. Translated: CASSIDRAPGELFF.

This chain links TRBV6-5 with TRBJ1-3; D unclear. The V and J ends lost 5 bases and 0 bases respectively, with 11 bases between them. This CDR3 spans 15 amino acids. Germline CDR1 and CDR2: MNHEY and SVGAGI. In nucleotides, the CDR3 is TGTGCCAGCAGTAGATGGACGGGCTCTGGAAACACCATATATTTT. It translates to CASSRWTGSGNTIYF.

The chain is built from TRBV7-9 and TRBJ2-1; D is undetermined. This CDR3 spans 13 amino acids. The V gene's germline CDR1 is SEHNR and CDR2 FQNEAQ (reference sequence). V lost 1 base to trimming and J lost 8 bases, with 9 bases between them. In nucleotides, the CDR3 is TGTGCCAGCAGCTTAGGGGGAAGGGATGAGCAGTTCTTC. Protein sequence: CASSLGGRDEQFF.

J is TRBJ2-5 and V is TRBV7-6; the match to TRBD2 covers 7 bases. Germline V gene lookup returns CDR1 SGHVS and CDR2 FNYEAQ. The CDR3 totals 14 residues. V lost 5 bases to trimming and J lost 2 bases; unmatched junction nucleotides: 5. The DNA for the CDR3 is TGTGCCAGCAGCCACCGACTAGCTCAAGAGACCCAGTACTTC. This gives the protein CASSHRLAQETQYF.

The gene calls are TRBV6-1 and TRBJ2-3, with a possible D match to TRBD2 (5 bases). The length of the CDR3 is 15 residues. Germline values: CDR1 MNHNS, CDR2 SASEGT. V lost 0 bases and J 2 bases, leaving 9 bases between the germline ends. CDR3 region: CASSEAGGHTDTQYF. The DNA of the CDR3 is TGTGCCAGCAGTGAAGCGGGCGGGCACACAGATACGCAGTATTTT.

The chain has TRBV5-1 and TRBJ2-5; 8 bases are a match to TRBD2. CDR1 is SGHRS and CDR2 is YFSETQ in the germline V gene. This CDR3 contains 16 residues. The junction had 9 bases not matched to a gene; V was cut back by 0 bases and J by 5 bases. The CDR3 coding sequence is TGCGCCAGCAGCTTGGCCTCTCCGGGAGGGTGGGAGACCCAGTACTTC. This gives the protein CASSLASPGGWETQYF. The entire variable domain, with the rest obtained from reference TRBV5-1 and TRBJ2-5, is as follows: KAGVTQTPRYLIKTRGQQVTLSCSPISGHRSVSWYQQTPGQGLQFLFEYFSETQRNKGNFPGRFSGRQFSNSRSEMNVSTLELGDSALYLCASSLASPGGWETQYFGPGTRLLVL.

V and J are TRBV19 and TRBJ2-7; D might be TRBD1 (5 bases). The V end was cut by 5 bases, the J end by 4 bases, with 27 bases between. The CDR3 is made up of 18 amino acids. CDR1 is LNHDA and CDR2 is SQIVND in the germline V gene (reference sequence). DNA of the CDR3: TGTGCCAGTAGTGCATACCACCACACAGGCCGGATGTTGTACGAGCAGTACTTC. Translated: CASSAYHHTGRMLYEQYF.

This clone was picked up one time. The chain combines TRBV14 with TRBJ2-7; tentative D call: TRBD1 (5 bases). The V end was cut by 0 bases, the J end by 0 bases, with 9 bases between. This CDR3 comprises 15 residues. Germline CDR1 reads SGHDN; CDR2 reads FVKESK. CDR3 residues: CASSQDPGNSYEQYF. Written as DNA, the CDR3 is TGTGCCAGCAGCCAAGACCCAGGGAACTCCTACGAGCAGTACTTC.

The CDR3 here is CASSLPDGTQYF. CDR3 nucleotide sequence: TGCGCCAGCAGCTTGCCCGACGGGACCCAGTACTTC. The V gene is TRBV5-1, the J gene TRBJ2-5; D is unclear. V was trimmed by 1 base and J by 7 bases, leaving 8 bases between them. Germline assignment: CDR1 SGHRS and CDR2 YFSETQ. The CDR3 is 12 amino acids.

This sequence joins TRBV9 and TRBJ2-7, with D tentatively TRBD1 or TRBD2 (5 bases each). Trimming took off 2 bases at V and 0 bases at J, with 9 bases between the two ends. Per germline, CDR1 SGDLS and CDR2 YYNGEE. This CDR3 has 14 amino acids. Here the CDR3 DNA reads TGTGCCAGCAGCGTGGGGGACGGCTCCTACGAGCAGTACTTC. Amino acid sequence: CASSVGDGSYEQYF.

The chain has TRBV29-1 and TRBJ2-7, with 7 bases that match TRBD2. The germline gives CDR1 SQVTM, CDR2 ANQGSEA. The V and J ends lost 7 bases and 8 bases, in that order; junction bases with no gene match: 14. CDR3 size: 13 residues. In nucleotides, the CDR3 is TGCAGCGCCGGACTAGGAGACTTCGGGCAGCAGTACTTC. Its translation is CSAGLGDFGQQYF.

This sequence joins TRBV27 and TRBJ1-6, with 10 bases that match TRBD1. The V gene's germline CDR1 is MNHEY and CDR2 SMNVEV (reference sequence). Trimming took 3 bases from V and 7 from J; bases not matched to a gene: 9. There are 17 residues in the CDR3. In DNA form, the CDR3 reads TGTGCCAGCAGTTTGCTAGGGACAGGGGTTTCCAATTCACCCCTCCACTTT. It is translated as CASSLLGTGVSNSPLHF.

The V call is TRBV6-5, the J call TRBJ2-3; D may be TRBD2 (6 bases). Germline lookup yields CDR1 MNHEY and CDR2 SVGAGI. V was trimmed by 0 bases and J by 3 bases, leaving 13 bases between them. This CDR3 comprises 16 residues. CDR3 DNA sequence: TGTGCCAGCAGTTACTCGGAGGGTTGGGAAACAGATACGCAGTATTTT. Its protein is CASSYSEGWETDTQYF.

The chain employs TRBV7-9 and TRBJ1-3; TRBD1 is a possible D gene (5 bases). Germline V CDR1 and CDR2: SEHNR, FQNEAQ (reference sequence). The CDR3 length is 12 residues. V was pared by 8 bases and J by 4 bases, with 9 bases between. CDR3 sequence reads: CASWGGGNTIYF. As DNA, the CDR3 is TGTGCCAGCTGGGGGGGAGGAAACACCATATATTTT.

About this clone: Relative to the germline gene, one junction end is altered; a read error may explain this. The chain employs TRBV6-1 and TRBJ1-2; the D gene is possibly TRBD1 (5 bases). The CDR3 covers 12 residues. In germline, CDR1 is MNHNS, CDR2 SASEGT. The CDR3 protein is CASSETGDLPFF. CDR3 in DNA: TGTGCCAGCAGTGAAACGGGGGACCTACCCTTCTTC.

The chain combines TRBV19 with TRBJ2-7; perhaps TRBD1 as D (6 bases). From germline, CDR1 is LNHDA and CDR2 SQIVND (reference sequence). V was trimmed by 4 bases and J by 4 bases, leaving 20 bases between them. The CDR3 is 16 residues long. CDR3 nucleotides: TGTGCCAGTAGTACCAGGCCCCCAGGGGCCCCTTACGAGCAGTACTTC. It translates to CASSTRPPGAPYEQYF.

The chain employs TRBV6-1 and TRBJ1-1; D unresolved. The CDR3 covers 13 residues. Germline lookup yields CDR1 MNHNS and CDR2 SASEGT. V was trimmed by 5 bases and J by 4 bases, leaving 11 bases between them. The CDR3 DNA reads TGTGCCAGCAGTAGCCCCTTCGGCACTGAAGCTTTCTTT. This sequence encodes CASSSPFGTEAFF.

This chain uses TRBV7-9 with TRBJ1-2, with D possibly being TRBD1 (6 bases). The germline V gene encodes CDR1 SEHNR and CDR2 FQNEAQ (reference sequence). The CDR3 is made up of 15 amino acids. Trimming stripped 1 base from V and 6 bases from J, with 15 bases between. The CDR3 nucleotides are TGTGCCAGCAGCTTAGAAGGTGCGGGGGGCGATGGCTACACCTTC. This gives the protein CASSLEGAGGDGYTF.

This sequence joins TRBV30 and TRBJ2-1; D is ambiguous. The CDR3 loop spans 11 amino acids. From germline, CDR1 is GTSNPN and CDR2 SVGIG (reference sequence). The V end lost 1 base, the J end lost 7 bases, and 5 bases lay between the germline ends. The CDR3 DNA sequence: TGTGCCTGGAGTGAAGATAATGAGCAGTTCTTC. Residues: CAWSEDNEQFF.

V gene TRBV11-3 combines with J gene TRBJ2-1; D gene ambiguous. From germline, CDR1 is SGHNT and CDR2 YENEEA. The CDR3 totals 13 residues. V lost 5 bases and J 5 bases, leaving 10 bases between the germline ends. CDR3 in DNA: TGTGCCAGCAGCCACAACATTAACAATGAGCAGTTCTTC. It codes for CASSHNINNEQFF.